The subject of this entry is one T cell receptor (beta chain). Its recognized antigen is unknown. No quality values exist for individual bases; no much larger clone is one base distant. According to the germline V gene (reference sequence), CDR1 reads SGHNT and CDR2 reads YYREEE. The junction shows trimming of 3 bases on V and 0 bases on J, plus 12 bases between the germline ends. The CDR3 spans 15 residues, from the cysteine through the phenylalanine. Of the read, only the CDR3 DNA is kept; its 45 bases are in frame from base 1. These data come from a study of technical replicates of blood from several donors (TCRdb year 2017). The method behind the library was the immunoSEQ multiplex PCR assay. The source is immuneACCESS, and TCRdb retained only in-frame sequences with V and J called. Part of the clones is not carried over; for the studies checked, unresolved V genes explain less than half of this, and the remainder is unexplained. The sample table lists around 95,000 clones, approximately 94% of them with a count of one. The ten largest clonotypes hold about 0.25% of the sample.

This TCR was sampled from a human donor in good health. Recombination connected TRBV5-4 to TRBJ1-1, with the D gene not clear enough to name. Sequenced: T cells isolated from PBMCs. DNA sequence: TGTGCCAGCAGCTATGATGAGGGCCTGAACACTGAAGCTTTCTTT. This translates into CASSYDEGLNTEAFF.